These 30 T cell receptor beta chains originate from one sample sequenced in a study of blood T cell repertoires in COVID-19. Sequenced by immunoSEQ multiplex PCR; TCRdb stores in-frame clones only, minus some. The table has 53,000 or so clones, 60% to 80% seen once. Sequencing was done on a sample of peripheral blood. These receptors came from a man in his sixties or seventies with active or convalescent COVID-19.

The rearrangement uses TRBV29-1 and TRBJ2-7, with 9 bases matching TRBD1. The germline CDR1 and CDR2 sequences are SQVTM and ANQGSEA. With V trimmed by 7 bases and J by 6 bases, 10 bases remained unmatched. The CDR3 consists of 13 residues. The CDR3 bases are TGCAGCGCTACGGGACAGGGATTGGCCGAGCAGTACTTC. Its protein product is CSATGQGLAEQYF.

The rearrangement uses TRBV7-2 and TRBJ2-7, with D perhaps matching TRBD1 (8 bases). In germline, CDR1 is SGHTA, CDR2 FQGNSA. This CDR3 is 15 amino acids long. V lost 2 bases to trimming and J lost 6 bases, with 17 bases between them. The DNA of the CDR3 is TGTGCCAGCAGCTTACGGACAGGGAGGGGGATCGAGCAGTACTTC. Protein sequence: CASSLRTGRGIEQYF.

The chain joins TRBV2 to TRBJ2-6; D might be TRBD2 (6 bases). The germline gives CDR1 SNHLY, CDR2 FYNNEI. Between the trimmed V and J ends, which lost 5 bases and 4 bases, there was a span of 9 bases. The CDR3 is made up of 14 amino acids. CDR3 amino acids: CASSRGSGANVLTF. In nucleotides, the CDR3 is TGTGCCAGCAGTCGGGGGTCCGGGGCCAACGTCCTGACTTTC.

The gene calls are TRBV5-6 and TRBJ1-1; D gene uncertain. From germline, CDR1 is SGHDT and CDR2 YYEEEE. This CDR3 spans 17 amino acids. Deletions cut 4 bases from V and 0 bases from J, with 19 bases between. The CDR3 DNA reads TGTGCCAGCAGCACGCTTTGGAGGGATAGTGTGAACACTGAAGCTTTCTTT. Its protein product is CASSTLWRDSVNTEAFF.

The chain joins TRBV9 to TRBJ1-1; 7 nucleotides match TRBD1. V shed 7 bases, J shed 3 bases, and the junction held 18 bases outside the gene matches. The CDR3 has 17 residues. Germline CDR1 SGDLS, CDR2 YYNGEE. Written as DNA, the CDR3 is TGTGCCAGCTCCATCTCCCTAGGGGCAGGGGGAGACACTGAAGCTTTCTTT. It codes for CASSISLGAGGDTEAFF.

The chain has TRBV14 and TRBJ2-1; TRBD2 agrees at 7 bases. This CDR3 comprises 14 residues. After removal of 4 bases from V and 9 bases from J, the junction contained 9 bases not matched to a gene. CDR1 SGHDN and CDR2 FVKESK come from the germline V gene. CDR3 sequence reads: CASSLRGSNREQFF. CDR3 nucleotide sequence: TGTGCCAGCAGCCTGCGCGGGAGTAACCGTGAGCAGTTCTTC. Drawing the rest from reference TRBV14 and TRBJ2-1, the complete variable domain is EAGVTQFPSHSVIEKGQTVTLRCDPISGHDNLYWYRRVMGKEIKFLLHFVKESKQDESGMPNNRFLAERTGGTYSTLKVQPAELEDSGVYFCASSLRGSNREQFFGPGTRLTVL.

The chain links TRBV6-2 or TRBV6-3 to TRBJ2-7; 14 bases align to TRBD2. CDR1 and CDR2 (germline): MNHEY, SVGEGT. The CDR3 is 15 amino acids. The ends lost 6 bases at V and 3 bases at J; junction bases unmatched: 4. The CDR3 here is CASSLGTSGSYEQYF. The CDR3 DNA is TGTGCCAGCAGCCTCGGGACTAGCGGGAGCTACGAGCAGTACTTC.

J is TRBJ1-1 and V is TRBV29-1; 8 nucleotides agree with TRBD1. Germline V gives CDR1 SQVTM, CDR2 ANQGSEA. The length of the CDR3 is 14 residues. V was pared by 4 bases and J by 1 base, with 5 bases of the junction left unmatched. CDR3 amino acids: CSVVEDRGNTEAFF. As DNA, the CDR3 is TGCAGCGTTGTCGAAGACAGGGGGAACACTGAAGCTTTCTTT.

The chain uses TRBV7-2 and TRBJ2-7, with 9 bases that match TRBD2. Germline trimming cut 7 bases from V and 2 bases from J; bases unmatched to any gene: 12. The CDR3 has 16 residues. Per germline, CDR1 SGHTA and CDR2 FQGNSA. CDR3 nucleotide sequence: TGTGCCAGCACCCCTTCAGCGGGAGGTTCGACCTACGAGCAGTACTTC. It yields the protein CASTPSAGGSTYEQYF.

CDR3 in DNA: TGTGCCAGCAGCTTCCTGGGGCCGTTGGATACGCAGTATTTT. It codes for CASSFLGPLDTQYF. The J gene is TRBJ2-3, the V gene TRBV7-2, with D possibly being TRBD1 (5 bases). The germline V and J ends were trimmed by 3 bases and 6 bases, with 13 bases remaining between them. This CDR3 region has 14 residues. Germline lookup yields CDR1 SGHTA and CDR2 FQGNSA.

J is TRBJ2-3 and V is TRBV7-2; D is perhaps TRBD2 (6 bases). This CDR3 spans 15 amino acids. Germline V lookup: CDR1 SGHTA, CDR2 FQGNSA. Trimming took off 5 bases at V and 2 bases at J, with 14 bases between the two ends. The DNA for the CDR3 is TGTGCCAGCAGCGTTAGCGGAGGGGCCACAGATACGCAGTATTTT. It is translated as CASSVSGGATDTQYF. Supplemented by reference TRBV7-2 and TRBJ2-3, the full variable domain reads GAGVSQSPSNKVTEKGKDVELRCDPISGHTALYWYRQSLGQGLEFLIYFQGNSAPDKSGLPSDRFSAERTGGSVSTLTIQRTQQEDSAVYLCASSVSGGATDTQYFGPGTRLTVL.

Here the CDR3 DNA reads TGTGCCAGCAGCTTGCTAGCGGGATTGTACGAGCAGTACTTC. Its protein product is CASSLLAGLYEQYF. The chain has TRBV5-6 and TRBJ2-7; 9 bases align to TRBD2. V lost 1 base and J lost 4; bases outside the gene matches: 3. This CDR3 spans 14 amino acids. Looked up from germline, CDR1 is SGHDT and CDR2 is YYEEEE.

The CDR3 DNA follows: TGTGCCTGGCAACAGGGATTCGGTTCACCCCTCCACTTT. As protein: CAWQQGFGSPLHF. The J gene is TRBJ1-6, the V gene TRBV30, with D maybe TRBD1 (6 bases). Trimming cost V 5 bases and J 9 bases, with 14 bases left between them. The CDR3 covers 13 residues. Germline CDR1 reads GTSNPN; CDR2 reads SVGIG (reference sequence).

The chain has TRBV12-3 or TRBV12-4 and TRBJ1-1; D uncertain. The V end lost 3 bases, the J end lost 8 bases, and 7 bases lay between the germline ends. The CDR3 sequence is 11 residues long. The CDR3, as DNA: TGTGCCAGCAGTTTTCTACAGGAAGCTTTCTTT. Translating gives CASSFLQEAFF.

This chain links TRBV6-2 or TRBV6-3 with TRBJ2-2; TRBD1 aligns across 10 bases. This CDR3 is 17 amino acids long. V lost 6 bases and J lost 7; bases outside the gene matches: 14. Germline V gives CDR1 MNHEY, CDR2 SVGEGT. DNA of the CDR3: TGTGCCAGCAGCCCCCCCCCGGGACAGGGGAGGTTCGGGGAGCTGTTTTTT. Its protein product is CASSPPPGQGRFGELFF.

The rearrangement uses TRBV19 and TRBJ2-2; 12 bases align to TRBD2. The CDR3 has 15 residues. V trimming: 4 bases; J trimming: 6 bases; junction bases outside the gene matches: 3. CDR1 and CDR2 from the germline V gene are LNHDA and SQIVND (reference sequence). CDR3 nucleotides: TGTGCCAGTAGTAAGACTAGCGGGAGAGCCGGGGAGCTGTTTTTT. It yields the protein CASSKTSGRAGELFF.

CDR3 protein: CASSIEISGGVDTQYF. The DNA of the CDR3 is TGTGCCAGTAGTATAGAAATAAGCGGGGGGGTCGATACGCAGTATTTT. This chain uses TRBV19 with TRBJ2-3; TRBD2 agrees at 10 bases. Per the germline V gene, CDR1 is LNHDA and CDR2 is SQIVND (reference sequence). CDR3 length: 16 amino acids. The V and J ends lost 0 bases and 6 bases, in that order; junction bases with no gene match: 6.

The chain employs TRBV7-9 and TRBJ2-5, with a tentative D call TRBD2 (6 bases). Trimming removed 3 bases at V and 4 bases at J, with 18 bases between. There are 16 residues in the CDR3. Germline assignment: CDR1 SEHNR and CDR2 FQNEAQ (reference sequence). CDR3 in DNA: TGTGCCAGCAGCTTTCCTCCGGAGGGGACGGGAGAGACCCAGTACTTC. Amino acids: CASSFPPEGTGETQYF.

The chain has TRBV30 and TRBJ1-6; TRBD1 is a possible D gene (5 bases). Trimming removed 7 bases from V and 4 bases from J, with 11 bases in between. The V gene's germline CDR1 is GTSNPN and CDR2 SVGIG (reference sequence). The CDR3 loop spans 13 amino acids. CDR3 residues: CASTEVYNSPLHF. Written as DNA, the CDR3 is TGTGCCTCGACAGAGGTTTATAATTCACCCCTCCACTTT.

There are a few counts of this clone. Distinct nucleotide sequences in the sample also encode this CDR3. The genes are TRBV11-2 and TRBJ1-1, with D tentatively TRBD1 (5 bases). Germline values: CDR1 SGHAT, CDR2 FQNNGV. V lost 0 bases, J lost 5 bases, and 7 bases lay in between. The CDR3 has 13 residues. The CDR3 DNA reads TGTGCCAGCAGCTTAGACAGGGATACTGAAGCTTTCTTT. Its protein is CASSLDRDTEAFF.

In DNA, the CDR3 is TGCGCCAGCAGCGGGGACAGTCTAGATACGCAGTATTTT. Its translation is CASSGDSLDTQYF. The rearrangement uses TRBV5-1 and TRBJ2-3; 7 bases fit TRBD1. Per germline, CDR1 SGHRS and CDR2 YFSETQ. The CDR3 totals 13 residues. With V trimmed by 4 bases and J by 5 bases, 4 bases remained unmatched.

V usage is TRBV3-1 (or the pseudogene TRBV3-2) and J usage is TRBJ2-1, with D tentatively TRBD2 (6 bases). Germline lookup yields CDR1 LGHDT and CDR2 YNNKEL (reference sequence). This CDR3 region has 11 residues. V shed 10 bases and J shed 9 bases, with 13 bases lying between them. CDR3 DNA: TGTGCCATCCGGCGGGGCACTGAGCAGTTCTTC. Amino acids: CAIRRGTEQFF.

This clone was seen only a few times. This rearrangement joins TRBV3-1 (or the pseudogene TRBV3-2) to TRBJ2-5; maybe TRBD1 (6 bases). This CDR3 comprises 16 residues. Germline CDR1 is LGHDT and CDR2 is YNNKEL (reference sequence). Trimming stripped 1 base from V and 4 bases from J, with 16 bases between. This chain's CDR3 is CASSQVGRGHGETQYF. The CDR3 DNA reads as TGTGCCAGCAGCCAAGTTGGCAGGGGCCATGGAGAGACCCAGTACTTC.

J is TRBJ2-3 and V is TRBV4-3, with 7 bases matching TRBD2. The CDR3 contains 14 residues. The germline gives CDR1 LGHNA, CDR2 YSLEER. The V and J ends lost 8 bases and 1 base, in that order; junction bases with no gene match: 6. CDR3 in amino acids: CASSEGGGTDTQYF. CDR3 DNA sequence: TGCGCCAGCTCGGAGGGAGGGGGCACAGATACGCAGTATTTT.

The CDR3 nucleotides are TGTGCCAGCAGCCGTACAGGGTCTGGAAACACCATATATTTT. Translation: CASSRTGSGNTIYF. The chain couples TRBV14 to TRBJ1-3, with D possibly being TRBD1 (6 bases). This CDR3 has 14 amino acids. Per the germline V gene, CDR1 is SGHDN and CDR2 is FVKESK. V lost 4 bases and J lost 1, with 8 bases in between.

V usage is TRBV15 and J usage is TRBJ2-3; no clear D gene. CDR1 LNHNV and CDR2 YYDKDF come from the germline V gene (reference sequence). This CDR3 is built from 14 residues. With 2 bases removed from V and 4 bases from J, the gap between germline ends came to 10 bases. In nucleotides, the CDR3 is TGTGCCACCAGCAGACGGGTCTCGGCAGATACGCAGTATTTT. As protein: CATSRRVSADTQYF. The full variable domain, rest sourced from reference TRBV15 and TRBJ2-3, is DAMVIQNPRYQVTQFGKPVTLSCSQTLNHNVMYWYQQKSSQAPKLLFHYYDKDFNNEADTPDNFQSRRPNTSFCFLDIRSPGLGDTAMYLCATSRRVSADTQYFGPGTRLTVL.

The chain recombines TRBV6-5 with TRBJ2-3, with TRBD2 as a possible D gene (5 bases). V lost 6 bases, J lost 2 bases, and 15 bases lay in between. The CDR3 has 15 residues. Germline V CDR1 and CDR2: MNHEY, SVGAGI. The CDR3 reads CASRITRVPTDTQYF. In DNA form, the CDR3 reads TGTGCCAGCAGGATAACTAGGGTACCCACAGATACGCAGTATTTT.

The gene calls are TRBV7-2 and TRBJ1-1; weak D call: TRBD1 (6 bases). Germline V gene lookup returns CDR1 SGHTA and CDR2 FQGNSA. The CDR3 has 15 residues. Between the trimmed V and J ends, which lost 5 bases and 1 base, there was a span of 14 bases. CDR3 protein: CASSERTATNTEAFF. CDR3 in DNA: TGTGCCAGCAGCGAAAGGACAGCAACGAACACTGAAGCTTTCTTT. The full variable domain, with the rest looked up from reference TRBV7-2 and TRBJ1-1, is GAGVSQSPSNKVTEKGKDVELRCDPISGHTALYWYRQSLGQGLEFLIYFQGNSAPDKSGLPSDRFSAERTGGSVSTLTIQRTQQEDSAVYLCASSERTATNTEAFFGQGTRLTVV.

The chain has TRBV2 and TRBJ1-1; D is perhaps TRBD1 (5 bases). Germline V CDR1 and CDR2: SNHLY, FYNNEI. The CDR3 consists of 15 residues. The germline V and J ends were trimmed by 7 bases and 1 base, with 16 bases remaining between them. The CDR3 region is CASTSGRTPNTEAFF. CDR3 bases: TGTGCCAGCACCTCCGGGAGGACACCGAACACTGAAGCTTTCTTT.

This clone was seen a few times. The gene calls are TRBV28 and TRBJ1-1; D possibly corresponds to TRBD1 (5 bases). The V and J ends lost 3 bases and 0 bases respectively, with 17 bases between them. This CDR3 is 17 amino acids long. Germline V gene data show CDR1 as MDHEN and CDR2 as SYDVKM. The CDR3 region has the DNA TGTGCCAGCAGTTTGGCCCGGGGGGTAGTCATGAACACTGAAGCTTTCTTT. Protein product: CASSLARGVVMNTEAFF.